The clone carrying this TCR beta chain was seen once. The data belong to a study of T cell changes during pregnancy in multiple sclerosis. Generated by immunoSEQ multiplex PCR, the TCRdb table keeps only in-frame clones and is missing some. Found here are tens of thousands of clones, roughly nine tenths of them singletons; the top ten hold around 0.49%. Germline V gene sequence: CDR1 MNHEY, CDR2 SMNVEV (reference sequence). The CDR3 contains 15 residues. V was shortened by 3 bases and J by 5 bases, with 13 bases between the two germline ends. The material was CD4+ T cells from peripheral blood mononuclear cells, obtained in the first trimester of pregnancy. V and J are TRBV27 and TRBJ2-2; TRBD1 is a possible D gene (5 bases). This receptor was obtained from a female donor with multiple sclerosis, enrolled in a pregnancy study. This CDR3 reads CASSFFPGRTGELFF. In DNA form, the CDR3 reads TGTGCCAGCAGTTTTTTCCCAGGGCGGACCGGGGAGCTGTTTTTT.